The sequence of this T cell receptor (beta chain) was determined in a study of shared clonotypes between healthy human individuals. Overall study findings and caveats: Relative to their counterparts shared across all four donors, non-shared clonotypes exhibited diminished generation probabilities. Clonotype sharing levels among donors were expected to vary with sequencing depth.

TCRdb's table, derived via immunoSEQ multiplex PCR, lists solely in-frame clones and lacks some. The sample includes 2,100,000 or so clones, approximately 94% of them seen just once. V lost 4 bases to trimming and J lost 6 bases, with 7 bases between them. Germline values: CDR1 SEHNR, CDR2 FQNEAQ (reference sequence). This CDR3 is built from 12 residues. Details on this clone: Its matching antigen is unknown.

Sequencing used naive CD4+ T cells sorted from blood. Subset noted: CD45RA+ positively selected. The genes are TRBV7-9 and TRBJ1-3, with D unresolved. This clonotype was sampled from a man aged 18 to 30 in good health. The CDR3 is CASSSVENTIYF. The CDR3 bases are TGTGCCAGCAGCTCCGTCGAAAACACCATATATTTT. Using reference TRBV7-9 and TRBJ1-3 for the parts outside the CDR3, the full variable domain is DTGVSQNPRHKITKRGQNVTFRCDPISEHNRLYWYRQTLGQGPEFLTYFQNEAQLEKSRLLSDRFSAERPKGSFSTLEIQRTEQGDSAMYLCASSSVENTIYFGEGSWLTVV.